This T cell receptor beta chain was sequenced during a study of blood T cell repertoires in COVID-19. Turning to the study itself: The origin of the acute and convalescent COVID-19 samples was the United States, Italy and Spain. Nucleic acid was either cDNA or gDNA, and it came from T cells, B-cell-depleted T cells, or PBMCs.

Study processing details: Amplification of reference gene primers was used by the study to estimate nucleated cell counts. Data came from immunoSEQ multiplex PCR; TCRdb stores just in-frame clones and leaves some out. V and J calls and clone size are as listed in that table; D and trimming were resolved from the DNA. The sample records 300,000 to 450,000 clones, 85% being singletons. Per the germline V gene, CDR1 is SGHKS and CDR2 is YYEKEE (reference sequence). The CDR3 has 12 amino acids. The V end was cut by 4 bases, the J end by 8 bases, with 12 bases between. The material sequenced was peripheral blood. The chain uses TRBV5-5 and TRBJ1-2; D might be TRBD1 (5 bases). The sequence was obtained from a woman aged 18-35 years with acute or convalescent COVID-19. CDR3 DNA: TGTGCCAGCAGCCCGTTGGGGGGAGGCTACACCTTC. This sequence encodes CASSPLGGGYTF.